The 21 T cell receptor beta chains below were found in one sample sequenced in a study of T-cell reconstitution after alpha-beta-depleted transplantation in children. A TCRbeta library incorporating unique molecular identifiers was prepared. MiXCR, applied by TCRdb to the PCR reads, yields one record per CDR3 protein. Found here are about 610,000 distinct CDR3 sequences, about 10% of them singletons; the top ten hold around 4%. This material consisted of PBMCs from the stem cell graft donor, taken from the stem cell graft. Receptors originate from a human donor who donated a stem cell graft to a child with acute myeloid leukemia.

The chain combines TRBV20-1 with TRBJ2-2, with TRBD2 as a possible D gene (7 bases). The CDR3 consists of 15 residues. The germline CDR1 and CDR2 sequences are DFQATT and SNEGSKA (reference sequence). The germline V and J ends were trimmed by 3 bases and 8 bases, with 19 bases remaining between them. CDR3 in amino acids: CSASLAGARKGELFF. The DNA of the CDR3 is TGCAGTGCTAGTCTGGCGGGGGCCAGGAAAGGGGAGCTGTTTTTT.

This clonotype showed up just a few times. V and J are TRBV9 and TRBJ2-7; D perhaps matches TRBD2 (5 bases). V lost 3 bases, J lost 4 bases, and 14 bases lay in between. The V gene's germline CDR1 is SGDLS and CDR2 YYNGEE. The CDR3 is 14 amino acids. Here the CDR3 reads CASSAEGGLYEQYF. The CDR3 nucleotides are TGTGCCAGCAGCGCGGAAGGCGGGCTTTACGAGCAGTACTTC.

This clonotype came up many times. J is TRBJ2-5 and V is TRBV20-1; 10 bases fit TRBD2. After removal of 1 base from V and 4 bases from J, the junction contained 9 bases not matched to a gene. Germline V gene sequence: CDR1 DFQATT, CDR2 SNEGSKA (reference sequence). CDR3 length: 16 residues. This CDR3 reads CSARAGTSVKGETQYF. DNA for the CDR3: TGCAGTGCTAGAGCCGGGACTAGCGTCAAGGGAGAGACCCAGTACTTC.

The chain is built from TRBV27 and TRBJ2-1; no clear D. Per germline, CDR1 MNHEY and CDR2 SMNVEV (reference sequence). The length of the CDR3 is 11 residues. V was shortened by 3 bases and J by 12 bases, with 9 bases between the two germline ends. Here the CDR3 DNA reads TGTGCCAGCAGTTTCGGGTTAGGGCAGTTCTTC. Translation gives CASSFGLGQFF.

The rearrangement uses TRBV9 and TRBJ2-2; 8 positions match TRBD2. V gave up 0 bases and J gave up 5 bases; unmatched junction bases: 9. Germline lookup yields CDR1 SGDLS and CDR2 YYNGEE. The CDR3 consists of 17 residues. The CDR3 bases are TGTGCCAGCAGCGTAGGTCTAGCGGGCGGACAAACCGGGGAGCTGTTTTTT. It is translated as CASSVGLAGGQTGELFF.

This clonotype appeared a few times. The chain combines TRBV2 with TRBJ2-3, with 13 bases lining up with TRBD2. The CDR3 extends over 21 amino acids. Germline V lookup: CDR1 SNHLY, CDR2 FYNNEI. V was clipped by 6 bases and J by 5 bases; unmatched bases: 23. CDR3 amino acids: CASRAPFAGTSGMLAVDTQYF. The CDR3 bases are TGTGCCAGCAGAGCCCCATTCGCCGGGACTAGCGGGATGCTTGCTGTAGATACGCAGTATTTT.

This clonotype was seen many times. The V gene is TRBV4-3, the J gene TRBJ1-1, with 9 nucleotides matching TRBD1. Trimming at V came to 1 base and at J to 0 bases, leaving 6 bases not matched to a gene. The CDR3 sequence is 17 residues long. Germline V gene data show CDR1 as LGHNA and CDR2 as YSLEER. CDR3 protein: CASSQVGTGTMNTEAFF. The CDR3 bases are TGCGCCAGCAGCCAAGTAGGGACAGGGACAATGAACACTGAAGCTTTCTTT.

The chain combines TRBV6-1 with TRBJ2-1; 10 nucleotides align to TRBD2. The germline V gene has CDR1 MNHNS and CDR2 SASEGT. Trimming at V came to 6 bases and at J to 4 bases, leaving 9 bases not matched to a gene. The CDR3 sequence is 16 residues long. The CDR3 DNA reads TGTGCCAGCAGCGGACTAGCGGAAGTGATATACAATGAGCAGTTCTTC. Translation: CASSGLAEVIYNEQFF.

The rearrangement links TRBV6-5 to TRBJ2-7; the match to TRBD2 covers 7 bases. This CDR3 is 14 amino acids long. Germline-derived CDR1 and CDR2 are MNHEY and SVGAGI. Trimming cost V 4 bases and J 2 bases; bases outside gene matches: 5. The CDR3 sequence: CASSSSGPTYEQYF. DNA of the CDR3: TGTGCCAGCAGTTCTAGCGGACCGACCTACGAGCAGTACTTC.

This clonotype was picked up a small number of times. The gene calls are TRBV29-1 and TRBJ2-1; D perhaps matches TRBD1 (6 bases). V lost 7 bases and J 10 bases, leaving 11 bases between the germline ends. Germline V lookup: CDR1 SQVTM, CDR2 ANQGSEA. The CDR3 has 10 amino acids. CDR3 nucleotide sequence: TGCAGCGCCCACGACAGGGAGCAGTTCTTC. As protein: CSAHDREQFF.

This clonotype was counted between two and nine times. Here the CDR3 DNA reads TGCAGTGCTAGAGCGACCGTCACAGATACGCAGTATTTT. Translation: CSARATVTDTQYF. V gene TRBV20-1 combines with J gene TRBJ2-3; D not certain. Germline V CDR1 and CDR2: DFQATT, SNEGSKA (reference sequence). The CDR3 sequence is 13 residues long. The V and J ends lost 1 base and 2 bases respectively, with 7 bases between them.

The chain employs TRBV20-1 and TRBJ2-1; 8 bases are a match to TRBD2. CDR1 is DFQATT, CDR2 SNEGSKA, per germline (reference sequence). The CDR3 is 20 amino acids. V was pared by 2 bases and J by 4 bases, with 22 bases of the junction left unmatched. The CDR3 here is CSARPFPGLVGGPGYNEQFF. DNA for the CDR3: TGCAGTGCTAGACCCTTCCCGGGACTAGTCGGGGGGCCAGGTTACAATGAGCAGTTCTTC.

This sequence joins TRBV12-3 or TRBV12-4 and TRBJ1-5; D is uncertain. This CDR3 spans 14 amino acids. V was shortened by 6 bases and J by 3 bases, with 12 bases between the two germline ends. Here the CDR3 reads CASSPMSDNQPQHF. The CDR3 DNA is TGTGCCAGCAGCCCGATGTCAGACAATCAGCCCCAGCATTTT.

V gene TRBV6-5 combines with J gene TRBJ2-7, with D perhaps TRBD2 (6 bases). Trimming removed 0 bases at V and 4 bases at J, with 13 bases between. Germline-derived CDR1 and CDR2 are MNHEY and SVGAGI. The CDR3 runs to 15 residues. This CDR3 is CASSYSLNGGYEQYF. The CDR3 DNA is TGTGCCAGCAGTTACTCGTTGAACGGAGGGTACGAGCAGTACTTC.

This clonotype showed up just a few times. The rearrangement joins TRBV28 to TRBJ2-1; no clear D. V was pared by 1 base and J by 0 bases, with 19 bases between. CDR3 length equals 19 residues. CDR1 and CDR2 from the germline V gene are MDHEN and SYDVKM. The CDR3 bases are TGTGCCAGCAGTTTATCAGCGTGGGGTAGCAGACCCTCCTACAATGAGCAGTTCTTC. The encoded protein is CASSLSAWGSRPSYNEQFF.

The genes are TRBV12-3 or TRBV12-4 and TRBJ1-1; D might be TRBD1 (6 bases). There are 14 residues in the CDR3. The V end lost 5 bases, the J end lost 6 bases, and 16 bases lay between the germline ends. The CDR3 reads CASSHRVAGAEAFF. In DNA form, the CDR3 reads TGTGCCAGCAGTCACAGGGTGGCGGGGGCTGAAGCTTTCTTT.

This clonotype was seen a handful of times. The CDR3 nucleotides read TGCAGTGCTAGAGGCCCGGGGCATTCTGAAGCTTTCTTT. This translates into CSARGPGHSEAFF. The chain is built from TRBV20-1 and TRBJ1-1; D possibly corresponds to TRBD1 (5 bases). CDR1 is DFQATT, CDR2 SNEGSKA, per germline (reference sequence). This CDR3 is 13 amino acids long. V dropped 1 base and J dropped 6 bases, with 12 bases sitting between them.

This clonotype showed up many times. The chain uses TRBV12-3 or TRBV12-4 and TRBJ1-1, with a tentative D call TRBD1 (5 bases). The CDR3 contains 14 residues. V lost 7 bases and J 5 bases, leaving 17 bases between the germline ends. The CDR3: CASTLILGVTEAFF. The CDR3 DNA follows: TGTGCCAGCACCCTCATACTAGGGGTGACTGAAGCTTTCTTT.

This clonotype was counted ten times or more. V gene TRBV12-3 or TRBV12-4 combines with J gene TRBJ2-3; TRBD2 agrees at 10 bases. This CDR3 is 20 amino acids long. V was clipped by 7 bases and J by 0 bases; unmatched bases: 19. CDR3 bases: TGTGCCAGCACCTTTAGAGCCAGGCTAGCGGGAGTTCGAAGCACAGATACGCAGTATTTT. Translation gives CASTFRARLAGVRSTDTQYF.

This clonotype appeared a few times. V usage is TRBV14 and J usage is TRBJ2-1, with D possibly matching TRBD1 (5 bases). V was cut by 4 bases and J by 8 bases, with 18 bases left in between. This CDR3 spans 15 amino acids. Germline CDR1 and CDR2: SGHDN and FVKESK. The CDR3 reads CASSPSRSRADEQFF. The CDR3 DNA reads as TGTGCCAGCAGCCCAAGTAGATCCAGGGCCGATGAGCAGTTCTTC.

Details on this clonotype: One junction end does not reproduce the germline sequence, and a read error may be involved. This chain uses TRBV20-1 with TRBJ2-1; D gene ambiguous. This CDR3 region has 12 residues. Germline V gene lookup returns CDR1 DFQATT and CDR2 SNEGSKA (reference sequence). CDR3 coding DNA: TGCAGTGCTAGTTTCGGCGACAATGAGCAGTTATTC. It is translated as CSASFGDNEQLF.